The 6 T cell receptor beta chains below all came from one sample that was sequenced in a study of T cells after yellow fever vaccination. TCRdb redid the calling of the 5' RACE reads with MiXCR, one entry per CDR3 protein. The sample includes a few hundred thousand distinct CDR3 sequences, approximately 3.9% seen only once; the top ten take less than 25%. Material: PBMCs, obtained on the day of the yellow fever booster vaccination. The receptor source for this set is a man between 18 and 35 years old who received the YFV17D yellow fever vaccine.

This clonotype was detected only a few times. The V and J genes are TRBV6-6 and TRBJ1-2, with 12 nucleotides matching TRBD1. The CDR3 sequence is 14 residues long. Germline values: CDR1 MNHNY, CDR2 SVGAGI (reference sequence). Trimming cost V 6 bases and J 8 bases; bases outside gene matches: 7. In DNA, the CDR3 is TGTGCCAGCAGACACCGGGACAGGGGGCGAGGCTACACCTTC. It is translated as CASRHRDRGRGYTF.

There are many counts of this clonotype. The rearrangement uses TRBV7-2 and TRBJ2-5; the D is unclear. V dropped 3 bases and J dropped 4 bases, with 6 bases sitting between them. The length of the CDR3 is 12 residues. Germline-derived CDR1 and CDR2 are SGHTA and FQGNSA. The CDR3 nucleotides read TGTGCCAGCAGCTTTCCAGGAGAGACCCAGTACTTC. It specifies CASSFPGETQYF.

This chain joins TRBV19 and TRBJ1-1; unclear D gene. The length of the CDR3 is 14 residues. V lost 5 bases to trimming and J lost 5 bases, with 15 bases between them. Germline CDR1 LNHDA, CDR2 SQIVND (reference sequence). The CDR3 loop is CASSLLDRETEAFF. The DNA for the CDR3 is TGTGCCAGTAGTTTATTAGACCGTGAAACTGAAGCTTTCTTT.

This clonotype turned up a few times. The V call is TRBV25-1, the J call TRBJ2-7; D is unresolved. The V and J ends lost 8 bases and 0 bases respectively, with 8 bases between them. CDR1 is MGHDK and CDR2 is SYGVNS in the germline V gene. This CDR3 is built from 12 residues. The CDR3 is CASAVASYEQYF. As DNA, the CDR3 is TGTGCCAGCGCGGTGGCCTCCTACGAGCAGTACTTC.

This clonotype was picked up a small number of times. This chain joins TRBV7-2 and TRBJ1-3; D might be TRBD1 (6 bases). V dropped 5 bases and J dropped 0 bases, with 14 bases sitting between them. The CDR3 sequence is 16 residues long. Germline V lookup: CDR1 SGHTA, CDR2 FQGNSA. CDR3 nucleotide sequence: TGTGCCAGCAGCCGCGGGGGCACCTACTCTGGAAACACCATATATTTT. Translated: CASSRGGTYSGNTIYF.

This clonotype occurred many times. CDR3 nucleotide sequence: TGTGCCAGCAGCCCCCAGGGGAGTGGCGGTTCCTACAATGAGCAGTTCTTC. Protein: CASSPQGSGGSYNEQFF. The V gene is TRBV7-9, the J gene TRBJ2-1; possible D gene TRBD1, 6 bases. Per the germline V gene, CDR1 is SEHNR and CDR2 is FQNEAQ (reference sequence). V was shortened by 5 bases and J by 1 base, with 18 bases between the two germline ends. The CDR3 is 17 amino acids.